Listed here are 32 T cell receptor beta chains from one sample, sequenced in a study of OX40 agonist ivuxolimab in advanced cancers. Here immunoSEQ multiplex PCR was the method, and the copy in TCRdb shows in-frame clones only, minus some. Of about 70,000 clones in the sample, roughly 83% were seen once. The source material was CD4+ or CD8+ T cells sorted from blood, sampled in a trial of the OX40 agonist ivuxolimab. Every receptor here comes from an adult with an advanced solid tumor such as melanoma, head and neck, liver or kidney cancer.

The V and J genes are TRBV7-9 and TRBJ1-2, with D uncertain. Trimming cost V 5 bases and J 12 bases, with 16 bases left between them. Germline assignment: CDR1 SEHNR and CDR2 FQNEAQ (reference sequence). CDR3 size: 12 residues. Here the CDR3 reads CASSRIQESNTF. The CDR3 DNA reads as TGTGCCAGCAGCAGAATCCAGGAGTCTAACACCTTC.

The chain couples TRBV7-8 to TRBJ1-5, with TRBD1 identical over 7 bases. The CDR3 extends over 14 amino acids. The germline V gene has CDR1 SGHVS and CDR2 FQNEAQ. J gave up 7 bases and V 3 bases, and 6 bases lay outside the gene matches. This CDR3 reads CASSLQGVWQPQHF. As DNA, the CDR3 is TGTGCCAGCAGCTTGCAGGGGGTATGGCAGCCCCAGCATTTT.

The rearrangement links TRBV9 to TRBJ2-1; TRBD2 might be the D (6 bases). V lost 4 bases, J lost 5 bases, and 16 bases lay in between. There are 15 residues in the CDR3. Germline V gene lookup returns CDR1 SGDLS and CDR2 YYNGEE. CDR3 sequence (DNA): TGTGCCAGCAGCCCGCAGACTAGAGTGAACAATGAGCAGTTCTTC. It specifies CASSPQTRVNNEQFF.

This clone is a singleton in its sample. This chain links TRBV11-1 with TRBJ2-7, with 7 bases identical to TRBD1. Germline V gives CDR1 SGHAT, CDR2 FQDESV (reference sequence). The CDR3 length is 13 residues. V was pared by 5 bases and J by 7 bases, with 8 bases of the junction left unmatched. CDR3 residues: CASSPNRGREQYF. The DNA of the CDR3 is TGTGCCAGCAGCCCGAACAGGGGTCGGGAGCAGTACTTC.

This chain joins TRBV7-2 and TRBJ1-1; tentatively, D is TRBD1 (6 bases). The CDR3 contains 14 residues. The V gene lost 2 bases and the J gene lost 5 bases, with 12 bases spanning the gap. The germline V gene has CDR1 SGHTA and CDR2 FQGNSA. This CDR3 is CASSLSFTGTEAFF. As DNA, the CDR3 is TGTGCCAGCAGCTTATCATTCACAGGGACTGAAGCTTTCTTT.

The V gene is TRBV11-2, the J gene TRBJ1-3, with TRBD1 as a possible D gene (6 bases). Germline loops: CDR1 SGHAT, CDR2 FQNNGV. This CDR3 has 16 residues. Deletions cut 5 bases from V and 0 bases from J, with 14 bases between. The CDR3 DNA reads TGTGCCAGCAGCAGGATCAGGGGCGACTCTGGAAACACCATATATTTT. Protein sequence: CASSRIRGDSGNTIYF.

This clone was picked up a small number of times. This rearrangement joins TRBV7-9 to TRBJ1-1; tentatively, D is TRBD1 (6 bases). Germline CDR1 and CDR2: SEHNR and FQNEAQ (reference sequence). Trimming took 5 bases from V and 5 from J, leaving 12 bases between them. This CDR3 is built from 13 residues. In DNA, the CDR3 is TGTGCCAGCAGCCAGTTACAGGGAACTGAAGCTTTCTTT. Translation gives CASSQLQGTEAFF.

This chain connects TRBV15 to TRBJ1-2; the D is unclear. CDR3 length: 11 residues. Trimming removed 5 bases at V and 4 bases at J, with 5 bases between. CDR1 is LNHNV, CDR2 YYDKDF, per germline (reference sequence). The CDR3 reads CATSDTYGYTF. Written as DNA, the CDR3 is TGTGCCACCAGCGACACCTATGGCTACACCTTC.

This chain joins TRBV7-9 and TRBJ1-3; the D gene is possibly TRBD1 (6 bases). This CDR3 is built from 16 residues. Trimming left V 3 bases short and J 7 bases short, with 19 bases between. Looked up from germline, CDR1 is SEHNR and CDR2 is FQNEAQ (reference sequence). The CDR3 protein is CASSLNPRGRNNTIYF. CDR3 DNA sequence: TGTGCCAGCAGCTTGAACCCCAGGGGCCGAAATAACACCATATATTTT.

The chain joins TRBV7-2 to TRBJ1-1; D ambiguous. The CDR3 is 14 amino acids. The germline V gene encodes CDR1 SGHTA and CDR2 FQGNSA. V was cut by 3 bases and J by 1 base, with 9 bases left in between. The CDR3 is CASSLLLGNTEAFF. The CDR3 nucleotides are TGTGCCAGCAGCTTGCTACTGGGGAACACTGAAGCTTTCTTT.

The DNA for the CDR3 is TGTGCCAGCAGCTTAGAAGGGACTAGCGGGATAGGCGAGCAGTACTTC. Amino acid sequence: CASSLEGTSGIGEQYF. The chain is built from TRBV7-2 and TRBJ2-7; TRBD2 matches 13 bases. This CDR3 comprises 16 residues. Germline V gene lookup returns CDR1 SGHTA and CDR2 FQGNSA. V was pared by 1 base and J by 6 bases, with 6 bases of the junction left unmatched.

The V call is TRBV9, the J call TRBJ2-1, with 7 bases fitting TRBD1. The J segment lost 5 bases and the V segment lost 3 bases, leaving 8 bases of the junction unmatched. Per the germline V gene, CDR1 is SGDLS and CDR2 is YYNGEE. CDR3 length: 15 amino acids. The CDR3 DNA reads TGTGCCAGCAGCGCCCCCGGGACAGTCAACAATGAGCAGTTCTTC. This translates into CASSAPGTVNNEQFF.

The V gene is TRBV18, the J gene TRBJ1-1, with D possibly TRBD1 on 6 matching bases. V was cut by 4 bases and J by 0 bases, with 12 bases left in between. The CDR3 runs 15 residues. CDR1 KGHSH and CDR2 LQKENI come from the germline V gene. CDR3 sequence (DNA): TGTGCCAGCTCACTTGCGGACAGTTTGAACACTGAAGCTTTCTTT. It codes for CASSLADSLNTEAFF.

The chain couples TRBV7-8 to TRBJ2-3; 11 nucleotides align to TRBD2. J lost 5 bases, V lost 4 bases, and 11 bases had no gene match. Germline V gene sequence: CDR1 SGHVS, CDR2 FQNEAQ. The CDR3 has 17 amino acids. The CDR3 loop is CASSSRLAGGPRDTQYF. CDR3 DNA: TGTGCCAGCAGCTCCCGATTAGCGGGGGGGCCGAGAGATACGCAGTATTTT. Supplemented by reference TRBV7-8 and TRBJ2-3, the full variable domain reads GAGVSQSPRYKVAKRGQDVALRCDPISGHVSLFWYQQALGQGPEFLTYFQNEAQLDKSGLPSDRFFAERPEGSVSTLKIQRTQQEDSAVYLCASSSRLAGGPRDTQYFGPGTRLTVL.

The V call is TRBV19, the J call TRBJ2-2; no clear D. Trimming removed 5 bases at V and 0 bases at J, with 10 bases between. CDR3 length: 15 amino acids. CDR1 LNHDA and CDR2 SQIVND come from the germline V gene (reference sequence). CDR3 sequence: CASSVSRANTGELFF. As DNA, the CDR3 is TGTGCCAGTAGTGTTAGTAGGGCGAACACCGGGGAGCTGTTTTTT. Supplemented by reference TRBV19 and TRBJ2-2, the full variable domain reads DGGITQSPKYLFRKEGQNVTLSCEQNLNHDAMYWYRQDPGQGLRLIYYSQIVNDFQKGDIAEGYSVSREKKESFPLTVTSAQKNPTAFYLCASSVSRANTGELFFGEGSRLTVL.

The rearrangement uses TRBV4-1 and TRBJ1-2, with D unresolved. Trimming took off 1 base at V and 2 bases at J, with 8 bases between the two ends. The CDR3 sequence is 14 residues long. CDR1 is MGHRA and CDR2 is YSYEKL in the germline V gene. The CDR3 spells CASSQGTWNYGYTF. As DNA, the CDR3 is TGCGCCAGCAGCCAAGGGACCTGGAACTATGGCTACACCTTC.

This rearrangement joins TRBV5-6 to TRBJ2-1; 9 bases align to TRBD2. The junction had 14 bases not matched to a gene; V was cut back by 1 base and J by 9 bases. The CDR3 spans 17 residues. Germline lookup yields CDR1 SGHDT and CDR2 YYEEEE. The CDR3 DNA reads as TGTGCCAGCAGCTTGAGGGCTAGCGGGACTATCTGGAGTGAGCAGTTCTTC. It is translated as CASSLRASGTIWSEQFF. Full variable domain (remainder filled in from reference TRBV5-6 and TRBJ2-1): DAGVTQSPTHLIKTRGQQVTLRCSPKSGHDTVSWYQQALGQGPQFIFQYYEEEERQRGNFPDRFSGHQFPNYSSELNVNALLLGDSALYLCASSLRASGTIWSEQFFGPGTRLTVL.

The chain links TRBV6-1 to TRBJ1-2; 7 positions agree with TRBD1. CDR3 length equals 12 residues. The germline V gene has CDR1 MNHNS and CDR2 SASEGT. The J segment lost 12 bases and the V segment lost 5 bases, leaving 9 bases of the junction unmatched. This CDR3 reads CASSIETGPHTF. CDR3 nucleotides: TGTGCCAGCAGTATCGAGACAGGGCCACACACCTTC.

This chain links TRBV27 with TRBJ1-5, with D uncertain. Germline loops: CDR1 MNHEY, CDR2 SMNVEV (reference sequence). The CDR3 contains 14 residues. V was shortened by 2 bases and J by 3 bases, with 8 bases between the two germline ends. The CDR3 spells CASSLRGNNQPQHF. The CDR3 nucleotides are TGTGCCAGCAGTTTAAGAGGAAACAATCAGCCCCAGCATTTT.

V usage is TRBV7-2 and J usage is TRBJ2-5; 13 bases fit TRBD2. J was trimmed by 6 bases and V by 1 base; bases with no gene match: 5. Germline V gene sequence: CDR1 SGHTA, CDR2 FQGNSA. The CDR3 covers 16 residues. CDR3 region: CASSLELAGGPQTQYF. CDR3 nucleotides: TGTGCCAGCAGCTTAGAACTAGCGGGAGGGCCACAGACCCAGTACTTC.

The chain combines TRBV7-9 with TRBJ1-2; the D is unclear. CDR1 is SEHNR, CDR2 FQNEAQ, per germline (reference sequence). This CDR3 is built from 14 residues. V lost 8 bases and J 0 bases, leaving 13 bases between the germline ends. The CDR3 DNA reads TGTGCCAGCGTCGTTTGGGGTTCTAACTATGGCTACACCTTC. It translates to CASVVWGSNYGYTF. Full variable domain (outside the CDR3, taken from reference TRBV7-9 and TRBJ1-2): DTGVSQNPRHKITKRGQNVTFRCDPISEHNRLYWYRQTLGQGPEFLTYFQNEAQLEKSRLLSDRFSAERPKGSFSTLEIQRTEQGDSAMYLCASVVWGSNYGYTFGSGTRLTVV.

The chain recombines TRBV27 with TRBJ1-2; 9 bases map to TRBD1. Germline V CDR1 and CDR2: MNHEY, SMNVEV (reference sequence). The CDR3 totals 17 residues. Unmatched junction bases numbered 18, after V lost 9 bases and J lost 4 bases. In nucleotides, the CDR3 is TGTGCCAGTCGGGAAGGGACAGGGAGCGGGGGGCTCTATGGCTACACCTTC. This gives the protein CASREGTGSGGLYGYTF.

This clone has just one count. V and J are TRBV11-3 and TRBJ1-2; possible D gene TRBD1, 5 bases. Germline CDR1 reads SGHNT; CDR2 reads YENEEA. V lost 2 bases and J 2 bases, leaving 15 bases between the germline ends. The CDR3 extends over 16 amino acids. The CDR3 DNA reads TGTGCCAGCAGCTTAACTCAAACGGGGGTGAACTATGGCTACACCTTC. Protein sequence: CASSLTQTGVNYGYTF.

The chain joins TRBV7-3 to TRBJ1-2; weak D call: TRBD1 (5 bases). This CDR3 is built from 13 residues. With 2 bases removed from V and 3 bases from J, the gap between germline ends came to 7 bases. CDR1 and CDR2 (germline): SGHTA, FQGTGA. The CDR3, as DNA: TGTGCCAGCAGCTTAGGGGGGGACTATGGCTACACCTTC. Encoded protein: CASSLGGDYGYTF.

This rearrangement joins TRBV6-6 to TRBJ2-2; possibly TRBD2 for D (6 bases). Trimming cost V 7 bases and J 1 base, with 16 bases left between them. The CDR3 is made up of 16 amino acids. The germline gives CDR1 MNHNY, CDR2 SVGAGI (reference sequence). As DNA, the CDR3 is TGTGCCAGCACTTCTATCGGGGGACGGAACACCGGGGAGCTGTTTTTT. This codes for CASTSIGGRNTGELFF.

This chain connects TRBV5-1 to TRBJ1-1; no reliable D call. CDR1 and CDR2 from the germline V gene are SGHRS and YFSETQ. The CDR3 covers 16 residues. V lost 4 bases and J 4 bases, leaving 20 bases between the germline ends. This chain's CDR3 is CASSPRPSQVSTEAFF. The CDR3 nucleotides are TGCGCCAGCAGCCCACGACCAAGCCAGGTTAGCACTGAAGCTTTCTTT.

The J gene is TRBJ1-2, the V gene TRBV20-1; D is unclear. V was pared by 6 bases and J by 4 bases, with 9 bases between. The CDR3 consists of 11 residues. Per the germline V gene, CDR1 is DFQATT and CDR2 is SNEGSKA (reference sequence). The CDR3 bases are TGCAGTGCCACTGACACCTATGGCTACACCTTC. It codes for CSATDTYGYTF.

J is TRBJ2-7 and V is TRBV2; D ambiguous. With 4 bases removed from V and 3 bases from J, the gap between germline ends came to 7 bases. Germline CDR1 and CDR2: SNHLY and FYNNEI. The CDR3 totals 12 residues. The CDR3 nucleotides are TGTGCCAGCAGTGCTCAGAGCTACGAGCAGTACTTC. Translation: CASSAQSYEQYF.

This CDR3 is CSARTGSNTGELFF. In nucleotides, the CDR3 is TGCAGCGCCCGGACAGGGTCGAACACCGGGGAGCTGTTTTTT. The chain carries TRBV29-1 and TRBJ2-2, with 8 bases identical to TRBD1. This CDR3 is 14 amino acids long. Trimming at V came to 7 bases and at J to 0 bases, leaving 4 bases not matched to a gene. Germline V gene data show CDR1 as SQVTM and CDR2 as ANQGSEA.

The chain joins TRBV6-5 to TRBJ1-2; TRBD1 aligns across 7 bases. Losses at the gene ends were 2 bases for V and 4 bases for J; bases not matched to a gene: 4. Germline V gene lookup returns CDR1 MNHEY and CDR2 SVGAGI. This CDR3 region has 14 residues. Here the CDR3 reads CASSYGGGGYGYTF. CDR3 nucleotide sequence: TGTGCCAGCAGTTACGGAGGGGGCGGCTATGGCTACACCTTC.

The V and J genes are TRBV6-1 and TRBJ2-5; TRBD1 or TRBD2 may be the D gene (5 bases each). This CDR3 has 16 residues. V lost 0 bases and J lost 4, with 15 bases in between. Germline CDR1 is MNHNS and CDR2 is SASEGT. CDR3 sequence: CASSEAPRGSGETQYF. The CDR3 DNA reads TGTGCCAGCAGTGAAGCGCCGAGGGGCTCGGGAGAGACCCAGTACTTC.

This chain joins TRBV18 and TRBJ2-1, with 9 positions matching TRBD1. The junction had 3 bases not matched to a gene; V was cut back by 5 bases and J by 1 base. The length of the CDR3 is 15 residues. The germline V gene has CDR1 KGHSH and CDR2 LQKENI. CDR3 coding DNA: TGTGCCAGCTCATCGGGACAGGGTTCCTACAATGAGCAGTTCTTC. Translation gives CASSSGQGSYNEQFF. The full variable domain, its missing parts supplied by reference TRBV18 and TRBJ2-1, is NAGVMQNPRHLVRRRGQEARLRCSPMKGHSHVYWYRQLPEEGLKFMVYLQKENIIDESGMPKERFSAEFPKEGPSILRIQQVVRGDSAAYFCASSSGQGSYNEQFFGPGTRLTVL.